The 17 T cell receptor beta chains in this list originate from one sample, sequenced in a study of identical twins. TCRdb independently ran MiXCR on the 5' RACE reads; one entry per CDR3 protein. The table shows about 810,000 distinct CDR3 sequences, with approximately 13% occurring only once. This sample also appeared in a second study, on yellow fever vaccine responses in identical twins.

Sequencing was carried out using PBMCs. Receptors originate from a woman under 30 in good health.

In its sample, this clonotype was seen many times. DNA of the CDR3: TGCAGCGTTGAACCGGGGACCGAAGCTTTCTTT. It is translated as CSVEPGTEAFF. The chain recombines TRBV29-1 with TRBJ1-1; TRBD1 might be the D (5 bases). Germline values: CDR1 SQVTM, CDR2 ANQGSEA. The CDR3 has 11 residues. V was cut by 2 bases and J by 8 bases, with 9 bases left in between.

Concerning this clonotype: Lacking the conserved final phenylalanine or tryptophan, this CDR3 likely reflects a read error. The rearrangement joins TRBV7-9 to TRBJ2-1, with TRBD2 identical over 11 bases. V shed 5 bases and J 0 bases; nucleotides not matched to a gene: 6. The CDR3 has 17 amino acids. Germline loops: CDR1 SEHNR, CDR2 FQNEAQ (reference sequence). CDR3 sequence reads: CASSPIAGGPSYNEQFL. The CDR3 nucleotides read TGTGCCAGCAGCCCGATAGCGGGGGGGCCCTCCTACAATGAGCAGTTCTTG.

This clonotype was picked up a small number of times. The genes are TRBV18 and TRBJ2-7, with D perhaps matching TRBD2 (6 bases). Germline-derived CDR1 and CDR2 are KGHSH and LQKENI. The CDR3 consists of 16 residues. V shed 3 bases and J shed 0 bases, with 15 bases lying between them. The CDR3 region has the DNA TGTGCCAGCTCACCCTCTCGGGGGAGTAGCTCCTACGAGCAGTACTTC. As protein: CASSPSRGSSSYEQYF.

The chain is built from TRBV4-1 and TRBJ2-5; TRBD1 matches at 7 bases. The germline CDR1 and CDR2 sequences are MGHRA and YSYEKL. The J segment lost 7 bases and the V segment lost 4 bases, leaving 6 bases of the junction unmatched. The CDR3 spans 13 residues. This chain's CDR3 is CASSLQTGLTQYF. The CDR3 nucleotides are TGCGCCAGCAGCCTACAGACAGGGTTGACCCAGTACTTC.

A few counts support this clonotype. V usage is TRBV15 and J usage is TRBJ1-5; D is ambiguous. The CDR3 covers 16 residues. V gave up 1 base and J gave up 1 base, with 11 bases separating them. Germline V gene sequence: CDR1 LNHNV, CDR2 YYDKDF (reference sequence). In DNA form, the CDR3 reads TGTGCCACCAGCAGAGGGTGGAGGGAGAGCAATCAGCCCCAGCATTTT. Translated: CATSRGWRESNQPQHF.

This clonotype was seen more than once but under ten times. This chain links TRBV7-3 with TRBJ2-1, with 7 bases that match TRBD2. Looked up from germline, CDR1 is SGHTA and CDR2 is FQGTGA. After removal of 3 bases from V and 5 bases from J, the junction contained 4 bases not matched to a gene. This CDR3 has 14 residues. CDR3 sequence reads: CASSFAGDNNEQFF. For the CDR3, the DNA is TGTGCCAGCAGCTTCGCGGGAGATAACAATGAGCAGTTCTTC.

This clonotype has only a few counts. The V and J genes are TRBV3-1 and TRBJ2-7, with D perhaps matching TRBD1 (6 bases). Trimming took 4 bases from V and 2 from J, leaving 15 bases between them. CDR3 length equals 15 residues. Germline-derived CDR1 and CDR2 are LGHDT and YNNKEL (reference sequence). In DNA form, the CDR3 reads TGTGCCAGCAGCCTCCCGGGGACACCAACCTACGAGCAGTACTTC. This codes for CASSLPGTPTYEQYF.

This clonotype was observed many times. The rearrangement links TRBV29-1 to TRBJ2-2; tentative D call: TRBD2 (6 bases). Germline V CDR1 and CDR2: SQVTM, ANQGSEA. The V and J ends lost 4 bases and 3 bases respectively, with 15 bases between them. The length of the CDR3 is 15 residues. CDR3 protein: CSVATQGLDTGELFF. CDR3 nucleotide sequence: TGCAGCGTTGCGACCCAGGGACTGGACACCGGGGAGCTGTTTTTT.

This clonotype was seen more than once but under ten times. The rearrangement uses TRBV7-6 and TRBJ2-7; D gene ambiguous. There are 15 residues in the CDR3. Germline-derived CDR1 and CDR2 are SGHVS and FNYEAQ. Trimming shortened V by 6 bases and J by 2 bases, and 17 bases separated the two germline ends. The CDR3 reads CASSYTQPGTYEQYV. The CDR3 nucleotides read TGTGCCAGCAGTTATACACAACCTGGAACCTACGAGCAGTACGTC.

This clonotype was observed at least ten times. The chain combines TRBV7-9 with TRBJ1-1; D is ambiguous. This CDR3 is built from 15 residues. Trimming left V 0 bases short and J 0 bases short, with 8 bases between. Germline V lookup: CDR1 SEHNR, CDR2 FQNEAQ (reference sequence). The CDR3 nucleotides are TGTGCCAGCAGCTTAGCGGGCAGCATGAACACTGAAGCTTTCTTT. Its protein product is CASSLAGSMNTEAFF.

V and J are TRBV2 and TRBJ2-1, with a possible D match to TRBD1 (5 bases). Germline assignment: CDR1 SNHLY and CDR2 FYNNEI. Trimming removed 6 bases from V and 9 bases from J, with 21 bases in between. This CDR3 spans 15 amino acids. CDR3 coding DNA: TGTGCCAGCAGCTACACCCACCAAGGGGTTGGTGAGCAGTTCTTC. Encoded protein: CASSYTHQGVGEQFF.

The CDR3 region is CASSLGSWGNTGELFF. The CDR3 DNA reads as TGTGCCAGCAGTTTAGGGAGCTGGGGGAACACCGGGGAGCTGTTTTTT. This chain links TRBV12-3 or TRBV12-4 with TRBJ2-2; D uncertain. The CDR3 spans 16 residues. Trimming left V 1 base short and J 1 base short, with 10 bases between.

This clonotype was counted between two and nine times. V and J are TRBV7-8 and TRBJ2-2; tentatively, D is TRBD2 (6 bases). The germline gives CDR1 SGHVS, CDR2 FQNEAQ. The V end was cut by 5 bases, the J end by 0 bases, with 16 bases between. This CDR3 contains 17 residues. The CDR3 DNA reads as TGTGCCAGCAGCCTACCTTCTAGCGCAGCGAACACCGGGGAGCTGTTTTTT. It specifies CASSLPSSAANTGELFF.

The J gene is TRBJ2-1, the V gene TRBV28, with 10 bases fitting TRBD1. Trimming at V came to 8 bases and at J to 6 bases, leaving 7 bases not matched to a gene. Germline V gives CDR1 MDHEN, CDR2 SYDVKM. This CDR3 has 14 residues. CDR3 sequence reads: CASDSGTGANEQFF. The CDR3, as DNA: TGTGCCAGCGATTCTGGGACAGGGGCCAATGAGCAGTTCTTC.

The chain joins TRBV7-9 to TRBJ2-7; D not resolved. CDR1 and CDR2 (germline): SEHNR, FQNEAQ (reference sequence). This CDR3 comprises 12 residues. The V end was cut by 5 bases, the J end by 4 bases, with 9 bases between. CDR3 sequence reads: CASSVLGYEQYF. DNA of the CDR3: TGTGCCAGCAGCGTCCTTGGATACGAGCAGTACTTC.

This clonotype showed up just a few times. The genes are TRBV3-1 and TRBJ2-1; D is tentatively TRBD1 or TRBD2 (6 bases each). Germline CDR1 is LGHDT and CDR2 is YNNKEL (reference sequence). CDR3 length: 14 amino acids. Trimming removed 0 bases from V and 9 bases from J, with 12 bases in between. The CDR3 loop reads CASSQDTGAGEQFF. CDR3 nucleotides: TGTGCCAGCAGCCAAGATACGGGGGCAGGTGAGCAGTTCTTC.

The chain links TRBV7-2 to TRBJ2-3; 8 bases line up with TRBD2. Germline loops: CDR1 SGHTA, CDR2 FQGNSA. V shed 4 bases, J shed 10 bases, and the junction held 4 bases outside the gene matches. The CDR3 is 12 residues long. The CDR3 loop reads CASSYGLAAQYF. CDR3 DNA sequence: TGTGCCAGCAGCTACGGACTAGCTGCGCAGTATTTT. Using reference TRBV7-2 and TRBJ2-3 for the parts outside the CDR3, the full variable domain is GAGVSQSPSNKVTEKGKDVELRCDPISGHTALYWYRQSLGQGLEFLIYFQGNSAPDKSGLPSDRFSAERTGGSVSTLTIQRTQQEDSAVYLCASSYGLAAQYFGPGTRLTVL.